This T cell receptor beta chain comes out of a study of T cell responses to AZD1222 COVID-19 vaccine. Study-wide findings and caveats: The breadth and depth of Spike-specific TCRs increased once two AZD1222 doses had been given. After the peak T cell response, and only then, were repertoires sampled. White British donors predominated, females outnumbered males, and clonal diversity was possibly underestimated. AZD1222 recipients seropositive at baseline numbered only 6 or 7.

Germline V gives CDR1 KGHSH, CDR2 LQKENI. CDR3 length: 15 amino acids. Trimming removed 5 bases at V and 1 base at J, with 13 bases between. A note on this clone: The antigen is undetermined.

Produced via immunoSEQ multiplex PCR; TCRdb's table is partial and in-frame only. The sample gives tens of thousands of clones, about 85% of which show up once; roughly a quarter is in the top ten. The chain couples TRBV18 to TRBJ2-3, with D perhaps TRBD1 (5 bases). The specimen comprised peripheral blood, sampled on day 0 of AZD1222 vaccination. This sequence originates from an adult in good health. CDR3 sequence reads: CASSGQQARTDTQYF. Here the CDR3 DNA reads TGTGCCAGCTCAGGCCAACAGGCCCGCACAGATACGCAGTATTTT.